This T cell receptor (beta chain) was obtained from a study of blood T cell repertoires in COVID-19. Patients at the Seattle site were enrolled during active infection and followed longitudinally. Trimming took 3 bases from V and 3 from J; bases not matched to a gene: 1. The CDR3 loop spans 15 amino acids. CDR1 and CDR2 (germline): KGHSH, LQKENI. TCRdb keeps only in-frame clones here, not all; method: immunoSEQ multiplex PCR. The data contain 440,000 or so clones, around 89% of them singletons. Specimen: peripheral blood. This TCR was sampled from a woman aged 40 to 50 with COVID-19, enrolled during active disease. The chain joins TRBV18 to TRBJ2-1; 11 bases align to TRBD1. This CDR3 reads CASSPGTGGYNEQFF. As DNA, the CDR3 is TGTGCCAGCTCACCCGGGACAGGGGGCTACAATGAGCAGTTCTTC.